This TCR beta chain derives from a study of somatic mutations in cytotoxic T cells in rheumatoid arthritis. TCRdb's copy holds only in-frame clones and misses some; the assay was immunoSEQ multiplex PCR. The sample holds roughly 17,000 clones, approximately 81% seen once. This CDR3 has 14 amino acids. CDR1 is PRHDT and CDR2 is FYEKMQ in the germline V gene (reference sequence). A remark on this clone: The junction and the germline gene differ at one end; a read error may be behind it.

The rearrangement joins TRBV13 to TRBJ1-1; TRBD1 might be the D (5 bases). This clonotype was obtained from a woman aged 40 to 55 with rheumatoid arthritis. Sequencing input: CD8+ T cells sorted from blood. The CDR3 sequence: CASGLGSGWTEAFF. Here the CDR3 DNA reads TGTGCCAGCGGCTTAGGATCAGGGTGGACTGAAGCTTTCTTT.